This passage covers 25 T cell receptor beta chains from one sample sequenced in a study of blood T cell repertoires in COVID-19. Clones were sequenced by immunoSEQ multiplex PCR, and TCRdb holds only the in-frame ones, with some missing. The table lists more than 20,000 clones, approximately 86% of them singletons. The sample consisted of peripheral blood. The receptors stem from a man in his 70s with acute or convalescent COVID-19.

The chain carries TRBV7-6 and TRBJ1-3; 7 bases are shared with TRBD1. Looked up from germline, CDR1 is SGHVS and CDR2 is FNYEAQ. This CDR3 comprises 14 residues. The V gene end was trimmed by 1 base and the J gene end by 4 bases; junction bases not matched to a gene: 1. The CDR3 spells CASSLGGQGNTIYF. CDR3 coding DNA: TGTGCCAGCAGCTTAGGGGGACAGGGAAACACCATATATTTT.

V usage is TRBV28 and J usage is TRBJ1-5; 7 bases agree with TRBD1. This CDR3 has 21 residues. CDR1 MDHEN and CDR2 SYDVKM come from the germline V gene. J gave up 5 bases and V 5 bases, and 27 bases lay outside the gene matches. CDR3 region: CASSPSRWRGGSSPNYQPQHF. CDR3 sequence (DNA): TGTGCCAGCAGTCCCTCTCGTTGGAGAGGGGGCTCTTCTCCCAACTATCAGCCCCAGCATTTT.

This chain connects TRBV3-1 (or the pseudogene TRBV3-2) to TRBJ2-7, with D possibly TRBD1 on 5 matching bases. This CDR3 has 15 residues. The germline CDR1 and CDR2 sequences are LGHDT and YNNKEL (reference sequence). The V end was cut by 2 bases, the J end by 5 bases, with 16 bases between. CDR3 coding DNA: TGTGCCAGCAGCCAATACGGAAGGGGTCTAAACGAGCAGTACTTC. It translates to CASSQYGRGLNEQYF.

This clone was seen only a few times. This rearrangement joins TRBV18 to TRBJ2-3, with D tentatively TRBD1 (6 bases). CDR3 size: 17 residues. Germline V gene sequence: CDR1 KGHSH, CDR2 LQKENI. The V end lost 6 bases, the J end lost 3 bases, and 22 bases lay between the germline ends. The CDR3 sequence is CASSSNDRLVLTDTQYF. CDR3 nucleotides: TGTGCCAGCTCGTCCAATGACAGGCTAGTACTGACAGATACGCAGTATTTT.

The chain combines TRBV27 with TRBJ2-2; weak D call: TRBD1 (6 bases). CDR1 and CDR2 (germline): MNHEY, SMNVEV (reference sequence). V was shortened by 5 bases and J by 1 base, with 11 bases between the two germline ends. The CDR3 extends over 15 amino acids. The CDR3 region is CASSRETGNTGELFF. CDR3 DNA sequence: TGTGCCAGCAGTAGGGAGACAGGGAACACCGGGGAGCTGTTTTTT.

This clone was counted a single time. The gene calls are TRBV5-6 and TRBJ2-2, with 10 bases aligning to TRBD2. V dropped 2 bases and J dropped 4; count of bases not matched to a gene: 5. Germline-derived CDR1 and CDR2 are SGHDT and YYEEEE. The CDR3 extends over 16 amino acids. CDR3 amino acids: CASSLFLAGATGELFF. CDR3 coding DNA: TGTGCCAGCAGCTTATTTCTAGCGGGAGCCACCGGGGAGCTGTTTTTT. Variable domain in full (rest from reference TRBV5-6 and TRBJ2-2): DAGVTQSPTHLIKTRGQQVTLRCSPKSGHDTVSWYQQALGQGPQFIFQYYEEEERQRGNFPDRFSGHQFPNYSSELNVNALLLGDSALYLCASSLFLAGATGELFFGEGSRLTVL.

The gene calls are TRBV4-3 and TRBJ1-1; maybe TRBD1 (5 bases). Trimming left V 0 bases short and J 0 bases short, with 14 bases between. The CDR3 runs to 17 residues. CDR1 and CDR2 from the germline V gene are LGHNA and YSLEER. Here the CDR3 reads CASSQERGSGLNTEAFF. CDR3 coding DNA: TGCGCCAGCAGCCAAGAAAGGGGTTCAGGATTGAACACTGAAGCTTTCTTT.

The chain is built from TRBV2 and TRBJ1-2; 8 nucleotides align to TRBD1. The junction had 6 bases not matched to a gene; V was cut back by 4 bases and J by 8 bases. This CDR3 is built from 13 residues. The germline CDR1 and CDR2 sequences are SNHLY and FYNNEI. The chain's CDR3 is CASSVDRGGGYTF. CDR3 in DNA: TGTGCCAGCAGTGTTGACAGGGGAGGAGGCTACACCTTC. Complete variable domain (other parts from reference TRBV2 and TRBJ1-2): EPEVTQTPSHQVTQMGQEVILRCVPISNHLYFYWYRQILGQKVEFLVSFYNNEISEKSEIFDDQFSVERPDGSNFTLKIRSTKLEDSAMYFCASSVDRGGGYTFGSGTRLTVV.

The J gene is TRBJ2-2, the V gene TRBV24-1, with D perhaps TRBD2 (5 bases). CDR3 length equals 15 residues. Germline CDR1 reads KGHDR; CDR2 reads SFDVKD. The ends were cut back, 1 base at V and 5 bases at J, with 10 bases in the middle. Here the CDR3 DNA reads TGTGCCACCAGTGATTTAGAGGGTGGGACCGGGGAGCTGTTTTTT. It encodes CATSDLEGGTGELFF.

The V gene is TRBV24-1, the J gene TRBJ2-1, with a tentative D call TRBD2 (6 bases). V was cut by 2 bases and J by 5 bases, with 9 bases left in between. The CDR3 consists of 14 residues. Germline V gene data show CDR1 as KGHDR and CDR2 as SFDVKD. The CDR3: CATSDYQRDNEQFF. CDR3 nucleotides: TGTGCCACCAGTGATTATCAGCGGGACAATGAGCAGTTCTTC.

This chain connects TRBV2 to TRBJ1-2; D not resolved. V was clipped by 7 bases and J by 0 bases, with 9 bases between them. Germline V lookup: CDR1 SNHLY, CDR2 FYNNEI. CDR3 length: 13 residues. CDR3 sequence: CASTYRTNYGYTF. The DNA for the CDR3 is TGTGCCAGCACATACAGAACTAACTATGGCTACACCTTC.

The chain joins TRBV15 to TRBJ2-3; 7 nucleotides agree with TRBD1. The ends lost 1 base at V and 4 bases at J; junction bases unmatched: 5. Germline V gene data show CDR1 as LNHNV and CDR2 as YYDKDF (reference sequence). This CDR3 contains 15 residues. The CDR3 bases are TGTGCCACCAGCAGAGGCGGACAGGCTTCAGATACGCAGTATTTT. This encodes CATSRGGQASDTQYF. Complete variable domain (other parts from reference TRBV15 and TRBJ2-3): DAMVIQNPRYQVTQFGKPVTLSCSQTLNHNVMYWYQQKSSQAPKLLFHYYDKDFNNEADTPDNFQSRRPNTSFCFLDIRSPGLGDTAMYLCATSRGGQASDTQYFGPGTRLTVL.

V is TRBV28 and J is TRBJ1-6; D is perhaps TRBD1 (5 bases). Deletions cut 5 bases from V and 10 bases from J, with 15 bases between. This CDR3 is 14 amino acids long. Germline V gene lookup returns CDR1 MDHEN and CDR2 SYDVKM. The chain's CDR3 is CASSLTWGGSPLHF. DNA of the CDR3: TGTGCCAGCAGTCTTACTTGGGGGGGATCACCCCTCCACTTT.

This clone was observed once. The chain combines TRBV25-1 with TRBJ2-7; D call uncertain. The germline V and J ends were trimmed by 8 bases and 4 bases, with 12 bases remaining between them. Germline CDR1 reads MGHDK; CDR2 reads SYGVNS. The CDR3 contains 12 residues. The CDR3 nucleotides are TGTGCCAGCCGAAACGGAGTATACGAGCAGTACTTC. Protein: CASRNGVYEQYF.

V gene TRBV5-6 combines with J gene TRBJ1-2, with D possibly being TRBD1 (5 bases). The length of the CDR3 is 15 residues. CDR1 is SGHDT, CDR2 YYEEEE, per germline. V was cut by 1 base and J by 8 bases, with 18 bases left in between. The chain's CDR3 is CASSLQGRETHGYTF. The CDR3 region has the DNA TGTGCCAGCAGCTTGCAGGGAAGAGAGACCCACGGCTACACCTTC.

The chain joins TRBV18 to TRBJ2-1; 12 nucleotides match TRBD2. The J segment lost 5 bases and the V segment lost 3 bases, leaving 5 bases of the junction unmatched. CDR1 KGHSH and CDR2 LQKENI come from the germline V gene. This CDR3 has 16 amino acids. CDR3 nucleotide sequence: TGTGCCAGCTCACCGGGACTAGCGGGCACTGACAATGAGCAGTTCTTC. It translates to CASSPGLAGTDNEQFF.

The chain has TRBV6-2 or TRBV6-3 and TRBJ2-7; 9 bases align to TRBD1. V shed 5 bases and J 5 bases; nucleotides not matched to a gene: 7. This CDR3 is 14 amino acids long. Germline-derived CDR1 and CDR2 are MNHEY and SVGEGT. DNA for the CDR3: TGTGCCAGCAGTAGACGGGACAGGGAACACGAGCAGTACTTC. Protein: CASSRRDREHEQYF.

This chain joins TRBV5-6 and TRBJ1-2, with 8 bases aligning to TRBD1. In germline, CDR1 is SGHDT, CDR2 YYEEEE. After removal of 9 bases from V and 4 bases from J, the junction contained 2 bases not matched to a gene. This CDR3 region has 11 residues. The CDR3 loop is CATGTGYGYTF. Written as DNA, the CDR3 is TGTGCCACCGGGACAGGCTATGGCTACACCTTC.

The V gene is TRBV29-1, the J gene TRBJ2-5, with D perhaps TRBD2 (5 bases). CDR1 and CDR2 from the germline V gene are SQVTM and ANQGSEA. The CDR3 runs to 13 residues. V was pared by 4 bases and J by 1 base, with 10 bases between. For the CDR3, the DNA is TGCAGCGTTGTAGCGAACCTCCAAGAGACCCAGTACTTC. The encoded protein is CSVVANLQETQYF.

J is TRBJ1-2 and V is TRBV7-6, with a possible D match to TRBD1 (5 bases). The CDR3 sequence is 13 residues long. Germline CDR1 reads SGHVS; CDR2 reads FNYEAQ. V lost 5 bases, J lost 2 bases, and 9 bases lay in between. The CDR3 nucleotides read TGTGCCAGCAGCCCCCAGGGAAACTATGGCTACACCTTC. Protein sequence: CASSPQGNYGYTF. Complete variable domain (other parts from reference TRBV7-6 and TRBJ1-2): GAGVSQSPRYKVTKRGQDVALRCDPISGHVSLYWYRQALGQGPEFLTYFNYEAQQDKSGLPNDRFSAERPEGSISTLTIQRTEQRDSAMYRCASSPQGNYGYTFGSGTRLTVV.

This chain links TRBV18 with TRBJ2-2; possibly TRBD1 for D (5 bases). The V and J ends lost 6 bases and 9 bases respectively, with 11 bases between them. This CDR3 region has 12 residues. Germline values: CDR1 KGHSH, CDR2 LQKENI. CDR3 nucleotide sequence: TGTGCCAGCTCCGACAGTATCTGGGAGCTGTTTTTT. Residues: CASSDSIWELFF.

J is TRBJ2-6 and V is TRBV6-6; possible D gene TRBD2, 5 bases. V gave up 5 bases and J gave up 2 bases, with 13 bases separating them. CDR1 MNHNY and CDR2 SVGAGI come from the germline V gene (reference sequence). The CDR3 loop spans 16 amino acids. The CDR3 nucleotides are TGTGCCAGCAGTATTCAGGAGAGGGCTGGGGCCAACGTCCTGACTTTC. This encodes CASSIQERAGANVLTF.

J is TRBJ2-5 and V is TRBV9, with D perhaps TRBD2 (6 bases). Trimming left V 0 bases short and J 5 bases short, with 14 bases between. This CDR3 spans 15 amino acids. Germline CDR1 SGDLS, CDR2 YYNGEE. CDR3 sequence (DNA): TGTGCCAGCAGCGTAGACCCGGGCGGAGGGGAGACCCAGTACTTC. Translation: CASSVDPGGGETQYF.

The chain combines TRBV10-1 with TRBJ2-1; 10 nucleotides align to TRBD1. CDR1 and CDR2 from the germline V gene are WNHNN and SYGVQD (reference sequence). This CDR3 region has 20 residues. The V gene end was trimmed by 2 bases and the J gene end by 5 bases; junction bases not matched to a gene: 18. This chain's CDR3 is CASSERMCDRGRDRHNEQFF. In DNA, the CDR3 is TGCGCCAGCAGTGAGAGGATGTGTGACAGGGGGCGAGACAGGCACAATGAGCAGTTCTTC.

This chain joins TRBV6-2 or TRBV6-3 and TRBJ1-4, with no clear D. Germline-derived CDR1 and CDR2 are MNHEY and SVGEGT. The CDR3 sequence is 12 residues long. The V and J ends lost 6 bases and 4 bases respectively, with 6 bases between them. CDR3 amino acids: CASSRLNEKLFF. CDR3 nucleotides: TGTGCCAGCAGCCGACTTAATGAAAAACTGTTTTTT.